The 15 T cell receptor beta chains presented below share a single source sample, sequenced in a study of graft-versus-host responses after intestinal transplantation. Tissue from the graft was processed to free its intraepithelial and lamina propria lymphocytes. Clones were read by immunoSEQ multiplex PCR, and TCRdb kept only the in-frame ones, dropping some. The top ten hold 20% of the sample, which has fewer than 10,000 clones, 77% seen once. This sample comprised ileum tissue, obtained approximately 16 months after intestinal transplantation. The source of these receptors is a human patient who received an intestinal transplant, so some T cells may come from the graft donor.

The V call is TRBV7-2, the J call TRBJ2-3; possible D gene TRBD1, 5 bases. The CDR3 loop spans 16 amino acids. V was shortened by 2 bases and J by 0 bases, with 12 bases between the two germline ends. CDR1 SGHTA and CDR2 FQGNSA come from the germline V gene. The CDR3 loop is CASSLRRAASTDTQYF. In DNA form, the CDR3 reads TGTGCCAGCAGCTTACGCAGGGCAGCTAGCACAGATACGCAGTATTTT.

The chain employs TRBV18 and TRBJ1-3; D is unclear. CDR3 length equals 13 residues. CDR1 is KGHSH, CDR2 LQKENI, per germline. Trimming left V 2 bases short and J 0 bases short, with 2 bases between. CDR3 region: CASSPGSGNTIYF. The CDR3 bases are TGTGCCAGCTCACCAGGCTCTGGAAACACCATATATTTT.

The chain carries TRBV30 and TRBJ1-5, with D unresolved. V was trimmed by 3 bases and J by 5 bases, leaving 11 bases between them. From germline, CDR1 is GTSNPN and CDR2 SVGIG (reference sequence). The CDR3 has 13 residues. This CDR3 is CAWRARAHQPQHF. The CDR3 nucleotides read TGTGCCTGGAGGGCAAGGGCCCATCAGCCCCAGCATTTT.

This sequence joins TRBV30 and TRBJ2-7; tentative D call: TRBD1 (5 bases). The germline V gene encodes CDR1 GTSNPN and CDR2 SVGIG (reference sequence). The CDR3 has 12 residues. Trimming left V 5 bases short and J 0 bases short, with 8 bases between. This CDR3 reads CAWDSGSYEQYF. The CDR3 DNA reads TGTGCCTGGGACAGTGGCTCCTACGAGCAGTACTTC.

This chain joins TRBV7-6 and TRBJ2-7; 8 bases match TRBD2. Germline trimming cut 4 bases from V and 0 bases from J; bases unmatched to any gene: 11. CDR1 and CDR2 (germline): SGHVS, FNYEAQ. This CDR3 has 17 residues. The CDR3 here is CASSSPGLARSSYEQYF. DNA for the CDR3: TGTGCCAGCAGCTCTCCCGGACTAGCTCGAAGCTCCTACGAGCAGTACTTC.

This clone was observed a few times. This chain uses TRBV9 with TRBJ1-6, with D tentatively TRBD1 (5 bases). V lost 3 bases and J lost 9, with 16 bases in between. Germline CDR1 is SGDLS and CDR2 is YYNGEE. CDR3 length equals 15 residues. The CDR3 reads CASSAQGPRGSPLHF. CDR3 DNA: TGTGCCAGCAGCGCCCAGGGCCCTAGGGGTTCACCCCTCCACTTT.

J is TRBJ2-7 and V is TRBV21-1; the table's D call TRBD1 went unverified against the DNA. TRBV21-1 is a listed pseudogene. CDR3 length equals 17 residues. CDR3 sequence: CASSKVNSGQETYEQYF. For the CDR3, the DNA is TGTGCCAGCAGCAAAGTTAATAGCGGACAGGAGACCTACGAGCAGTACTTC.

The sample holds a few counts of this clone. The chain uses TRBV9 and TRBJ1-1; tentative D call: TRBD1 (6 bases). Trimming took 6 bases from V and 5 from J, leaving 14 bases between them. Per the germline V gene, CDR1 is SGDLS and CDR2 is YYNGEE. The CDR3 length is 13 residues. This CDR3 reads CASNFRGGTEAFF. The CDR3 bases are TGTGCCAGCAACTTCAGGGGTGGAACTGAAGCTTTCTTT. Using reference TRBV9 and TRBJ1-1 for the parts outside the CDR3, the full variable domain is DSGVTQTPKHLITATGQRVTLRCSPRSGDLSVYWYQQSLDQGLQFLIQYYNGEERAKGNILERFSAQQFPDLHSELNLSSLELGDSALYFCASNFRGGTEAFFGQGTRLTVV.

V usage is TRBV5-1 and J usage is TRBJ2-2; perhaps TRBD1 as D (6 bases). Germline V gene sequence: CDR1 SGHRS, CDR2 YFSETQ. The V end was cut by 4 bases, the J end by 6 bases, with 13 bases between. The CDR3 spans 14 residues. The CDR3, as DNA: TGCGCCAGCAGCGTTCAACAGGGCTCCGGGGAGCTGTTTTTT. It translates to CASSVQQGSGELFF.

The V gene is TRBV7-6, the J gene TRBJ1-5; D is undetermined. The CDR3 is 19 residues long. The V end was cut by 7 bases, the J end by 0 bases, with 25 bases between. Germline V lookup: CDR1 SGHVS, CDR2 FNYEAQ. CDR3 nucleotide sequence: TGTGCCAGCACCGTTATCCCCGGTAAGTTTTCTTCTAGCAATCAGCCCCAGCATTTT. Translated, it gives CASTVIPGKFSSSNQPQHF.

The V call is TRBV6-5, the J call TRBJ1-2; tentative D call: TRBD1 (5 bases). Germline V gene lookup returns CDR1 MNHEY and CDR2 SVGAGI. The CDR3 has 16 residues. V lost 0 bases to trimming and J lost 7 bases, with 18 bases between them. The CDR3 reads CASSYSKRDSFSGYTF. The CDR3 nucleotides are TGTGCCAGCAGTTACTCGAAAAGGGACTCCTTCTCTGGCTACACCTTC.

On this clone: The DNA is left out, because the CDR3 cannot be placed on it with certainty; the CDR3 is given as TCRdb lists it. V is TRBV30 and J is TRBJ1-2. Germline loops: CDR1 GTSNPN, CDR2 SVGIG (reference sequence). The CDR3 length equals 13 residues, ends included. This chain's CDR3 is CAWSVGPGSGVTF.

A remark on this clone: A read error may account for a junction end that differs from germline. The J gene is TRBJ2-5, the V gene TRBV5-1; D gene ambiguous. Germline V CDR1 and CDR2: SGHRS, YFSETQ. The CDR3 length is 8 residues. For the CDR3, the DNA is TGCGCCAGCAGCCCCCTGAACTTC. It yields the protein CASSPLNF.

This clone turned up a few times. The chain has TRBV15 and TRBJ2-7; TRBD2 might be the D (5 bases). V dropped 9 bases and J dropped 4 bases, with 16 bases sitting between them. From germline, CDR1 is LNHNV and CDR2 YYDKDF (reference sequence). This CDR3 region has 13 residues. The CDR3 reads CATGDMEDYEQYF. CDR3 nucleotide sequence: TGTGCCACAGGAGATATGGAGGATTACGAGCAGTACTTC.

CDR3 protein: CSVEDYRDPGELFF. In nucleotides, the CDR3 is TGCAGCGTTGAAGATTACAGGGATCCCGGGGAGCTGTTTTTT. This chain uses TRBV29-1 with TRBJ2-2; D is possibly TRBD1 (6 bases). Germline V CDR1 and CDR2: SQVTM, ANQGSEA. CDR3 length: 14 amino acids. V was pared by 0 bases and J by 6 bases, with 11 bases between.